This entry describes one T cell receptor (beta chain). The V gene lost 2 bases and the J gene lost 10 bases, with 12 bases spanning the gap. Germline assignment: CDR1 MNHEY and CDR2 SMNVEV (reference sequence). The CDR3 length is 13 residues. Authors' methods: Reference gene primer amplification gave estimated nucleated cell counts. Assay used: immunoSEQ multiplex PCR; TCRdb lists only in-frame clones, some missing. That table is the source of V, J and clone size, and D and trimming were worked out from the DNA. The table includes fewer than 500,000 clones, 87% detected once. Recruits, aged about 18 to 100 years, lived in roughly 22 US areas. Cohort placement rested on clinical history that participants reported themselves. The source of the sample is a study of blood T cell repertoires in COVID-19. Study background: There were acute and convalescent COVID-19 samples, and they came from the United States, Italy and Spain.

The material sequenced was PBMCs or T cells enriched from blood (not recorded which). The V call is TRBV27, the J call TRBJ1-5; D call uncertain. This TCR was recovered from a man younger than 45 who had recovered from COVID-19. This chain's CDR3 is CASSLSPAAPQHF. CDR3 bases: TGTGCCAGCAGTTTAAGCCCCGCCGCACCCCAGCATTTT.